This T cell receptor beta chain emerged from a study of response to subunit inactivated influenza vaccine. The study, taken as a whole, reports: The authors proposed limited new T cell recruitment per seasonal influenza vaccination.

TCRdb reanalysed the RT-PCR reads using MiXCR and keeps one entry per CDR3 protein. The sample contains 550,000 to 650,000 distinct CDR3 sequences, 10% to 15% of which appear only once. The germline V gene encodes CDR1 SQVTM and CDR2 ANQGSEA. This CDR3 comprises 11 residues. The V end lost 6 bases, the J end lost 4 bases, and 7 bases lay between the germline ends. This clonotype has ten or more counts. Its specificity is unknown. V gene TRBV29-1 combines with J gene TRBJ1-3, with no clear D. This clonotype was obtained from a man aged 50 to 60 who received an inactivated influenza vaccine. The sample was PBMCs from blood, taken on the day of vaccination. CDR3 sequence: CSVLKGNTIYF. The CDR3 DNA reads TGCAGCGTCCTCAAGGGAAACACCATATATTTT.